This TCR beta chain was identified in a study of blood T cells in healthy people across ages. Study findings and constraints: Estimated diversity that came from one million T cells was considered an underestimate. Correlation between TCR beta diversity and naive T cell percentage was strong. PBMC samples, being unsorted, prevented any conclusive comparison of naive and antigen-experienced cells.

A remark on this clonotype: What it recognizes is unknown.

Germline V gene lookup returns CDR1 MNHEY and CDR2 SMNVEV (reference sequence). The CDR3 is 15 amino acids. V shed 5 bases and J shed 7 bases, with 17 bases lying between them. With a J-beta primer mix and a sample-barcoded 5' primer, a second PCR ran about 6 to 11 cycles. TCRdb redid the calling of the 5' RACE reads with MiXCR, one entry per CDR3 protein. The sample lists about a million distinct CDR3 sequences, roughly half occurring once. The chain is built from TRBV27 and TRBJ1-4; TRBD1 is a possible D gene (5 bases). The specimen sequenced was blood. The receptor's source is a woman aged 55-69 years in good health. The CDR3 nucleotides are TGTGCCAGCAGTCCAACTCAGGGTCGGGTTGAAAAACTGTTTTTT. Encoded protein: CASSPTQGRVEKLFF.